This T cell receptor beta chain was sequenced in a study of blood T cells in healthy people across ages. This clonotype has more than one count but fewer than ten. Next came a second PCR, run for about 7 to 12 cycles, which used a sample-barcoded 5' primer along with a J-beta primer mix. Through a template-switch adaptor with 12 random nucleotides, each cDNA molecule received a tag. TCRdb ran MiXCR on the 5' RACE reads and lists one entry per CDR3 protein. The table records hundreds of thousands of distinct CDR3 sequences, 25% to 30% of them present only once. The ends were cut back, 0 bases at V and 4 bases at J, with 9 bases in the middle. CDR3 length: 15 residues. Germline values: CDR1 MNHNY, CDR2 SVGAGI (reference sequence). The data were also submitted as part of a second study, on T cells of mothers and their children.

The chain carries TRBV6-6 and TRBJ1-4, with D hard to call. The receptor was isolated from a boy aged 10-17 years in good health. The sequenced sample was blood. This CDR3 is CASSYSPGINEKLFF. As DNA, the CDR3 is TGTGCCAGCAGTTACTCACCCGGGATTAATGAAAAACTGTTTTTT.